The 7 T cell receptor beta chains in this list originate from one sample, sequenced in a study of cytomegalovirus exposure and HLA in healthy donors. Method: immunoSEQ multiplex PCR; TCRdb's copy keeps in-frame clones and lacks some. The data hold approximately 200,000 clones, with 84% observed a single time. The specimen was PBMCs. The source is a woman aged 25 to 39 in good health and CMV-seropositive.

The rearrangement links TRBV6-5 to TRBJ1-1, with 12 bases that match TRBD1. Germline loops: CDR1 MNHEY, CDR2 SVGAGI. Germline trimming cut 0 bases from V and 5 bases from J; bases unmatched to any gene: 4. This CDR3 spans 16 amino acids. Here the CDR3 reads CASSYSGQGAETEAFF. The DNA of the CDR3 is TGTGCCAGCAGTTACTCGGGACAGGGGGCGGAAACTGAAGCTTTCTTT.

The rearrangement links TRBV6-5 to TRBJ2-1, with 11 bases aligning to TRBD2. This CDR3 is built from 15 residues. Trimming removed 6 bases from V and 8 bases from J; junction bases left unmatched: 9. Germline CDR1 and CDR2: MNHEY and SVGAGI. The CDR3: CASSPPLAGVDEQFF. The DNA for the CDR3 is TGTGCCAGCAGCCCCCCACTAGCGGGAGTTGATGAGCAGTTCTTC.

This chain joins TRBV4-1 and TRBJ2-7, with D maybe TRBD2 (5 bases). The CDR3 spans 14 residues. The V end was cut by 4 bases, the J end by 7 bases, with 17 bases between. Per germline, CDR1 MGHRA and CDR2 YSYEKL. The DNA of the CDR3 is TGCGCCAGCAGCCGAGCGGATACCAGCCTGGAGCAGTACTTC. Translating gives CASSRADTSLEQYF.

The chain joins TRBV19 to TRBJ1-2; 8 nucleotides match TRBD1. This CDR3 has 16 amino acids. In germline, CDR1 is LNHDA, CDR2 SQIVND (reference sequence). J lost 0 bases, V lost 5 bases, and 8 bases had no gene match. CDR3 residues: CASSLDQDRANYGYTF. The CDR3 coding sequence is TGTGCCAGTAGTTTGGACCAGGACAGGGCTAACTATGGCTACACCTTC.

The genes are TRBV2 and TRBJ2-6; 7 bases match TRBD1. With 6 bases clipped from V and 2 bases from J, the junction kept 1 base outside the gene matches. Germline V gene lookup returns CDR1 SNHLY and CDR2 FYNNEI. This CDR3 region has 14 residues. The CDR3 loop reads CASRQGAGANVLTF. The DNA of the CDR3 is TGTGCCAGCAGGCAGGGGGCTGGGGCCAACGTCCTGACTTTC.

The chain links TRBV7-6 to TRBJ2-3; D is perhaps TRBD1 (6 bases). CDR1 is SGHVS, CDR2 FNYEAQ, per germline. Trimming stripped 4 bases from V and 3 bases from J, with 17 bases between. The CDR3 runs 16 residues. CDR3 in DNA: TGTGCCAGCAGCTCCATCGTGGGGGCAAGTACAGATACGCAGTATTTT. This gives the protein CASSSIVGASTDTQYF.

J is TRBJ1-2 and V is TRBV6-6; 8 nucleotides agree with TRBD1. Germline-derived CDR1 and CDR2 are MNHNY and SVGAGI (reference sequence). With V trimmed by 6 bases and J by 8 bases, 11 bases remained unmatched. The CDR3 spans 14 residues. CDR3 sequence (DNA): TGTGCCAGCAGCCCGGACAGGGACAATGTAGGCTACACCTTC. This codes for CASSPDRDNVGYTF.